This record covers a single T cell receptor (beta chain). The antigen remains unidentified. The sample belongs to a study of identical twins. Broader study findings: For cord blood, abundant beta clonotypes had fewer insertions, unlike memory repertoires, which showed none. The conclusions drew on cross-sectional statistical analysis instead of tracking the same donors.

The CDR3 is 15 amino acids. V lost 1 base and J 1 base, leaving 11 bases between the germline ends. From germline, CDR1 is SGHRS and CDR2 YFSETQ. Unique molecular identifiers were in the cDNA, with template-switch universal primer binding. Via MiXCR, TCRdb re-called the 5' RACE reads, giving one row per CDR3 protein. The repertoire holds about 530,000 distinct CDR3 sequences, with 15% as singletons. The sample also formed part of further work on yellow fever vaccine responses in identical twins.

This TCR came from a woman aged 18 to 35 in good health. The chain is built from TRBV5-1 and TRBJ1-1; maybe TRBD1 (5 bases). The sequenced sample consisted of CD4+ T cells sorted from blood. The CDR3 loop is CASSLNGGTNTEAFF. The CDR3, as DNA: TGCGCCAGCAGCTTGAATGGTGGGACGAACACTGAAGCTTTCTTT.